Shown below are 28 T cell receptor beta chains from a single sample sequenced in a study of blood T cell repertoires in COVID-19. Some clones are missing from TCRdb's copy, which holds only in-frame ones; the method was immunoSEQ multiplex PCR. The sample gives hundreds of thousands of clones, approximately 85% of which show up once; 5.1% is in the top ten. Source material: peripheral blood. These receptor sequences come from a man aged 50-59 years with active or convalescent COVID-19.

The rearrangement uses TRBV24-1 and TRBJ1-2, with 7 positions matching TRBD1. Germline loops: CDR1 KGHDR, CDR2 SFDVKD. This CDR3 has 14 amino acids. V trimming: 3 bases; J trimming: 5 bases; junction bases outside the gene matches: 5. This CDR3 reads CATSDMTGRYGYTF. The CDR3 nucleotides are TGTGCCACCAGTGATATGACAGGGAGGTATGGCTACACCTTC.

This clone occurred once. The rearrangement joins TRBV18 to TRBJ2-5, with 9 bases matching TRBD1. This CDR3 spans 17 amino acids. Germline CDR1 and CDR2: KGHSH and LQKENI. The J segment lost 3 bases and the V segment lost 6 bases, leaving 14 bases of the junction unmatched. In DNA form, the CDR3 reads TGTGCCAGCTCTCCCGGGACAGGGATTATAGTCAAAGAGACCCAGTACTTC. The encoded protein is CASSPGTGIIVKETQYF.

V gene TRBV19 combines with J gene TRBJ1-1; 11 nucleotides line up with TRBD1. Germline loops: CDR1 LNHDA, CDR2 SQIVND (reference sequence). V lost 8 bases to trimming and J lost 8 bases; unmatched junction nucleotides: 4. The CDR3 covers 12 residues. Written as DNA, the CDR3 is TGTGCCAGTGGACAGGGGGCAAGAGAAGCTTTCTTT. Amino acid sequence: CASGQGAREAFF. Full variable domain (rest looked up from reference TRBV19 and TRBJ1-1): DGGITQSPKYLFRKEGQNVTLSCEQNLNHDAMYWYRQDPGQGLRLIYYSQIVNDFQKGDIAEGYSVSREKKESFPLTVTSAQKNPTAFYLCASGQGAREAFFGQGTRLTVV.

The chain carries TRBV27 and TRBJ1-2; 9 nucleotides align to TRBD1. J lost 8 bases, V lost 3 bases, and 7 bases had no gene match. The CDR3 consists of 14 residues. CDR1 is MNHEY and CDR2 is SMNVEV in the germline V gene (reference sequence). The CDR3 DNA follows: TGTGCCAGCAGTTTGGGACAGGGAGTCTGGGGCTACACCTTC. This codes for CASSLGQGVWGYTF.

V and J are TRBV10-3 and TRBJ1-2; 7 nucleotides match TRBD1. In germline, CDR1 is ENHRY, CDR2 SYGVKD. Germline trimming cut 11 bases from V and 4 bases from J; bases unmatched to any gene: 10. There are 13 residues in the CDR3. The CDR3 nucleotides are TGTGCCGTCGAGACAGGGCGCAGCTATGGCTACACCTTC. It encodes CAVETGRSYGYTF.

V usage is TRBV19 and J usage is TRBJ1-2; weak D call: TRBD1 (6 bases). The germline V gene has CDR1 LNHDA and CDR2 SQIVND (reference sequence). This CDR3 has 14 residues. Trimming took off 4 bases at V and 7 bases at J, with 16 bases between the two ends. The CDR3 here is CASSRVPGVSGYTF. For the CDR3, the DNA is TGTGCCAGTAGTAGGGTTCCAGGGGTGAGTGGCTACACCTTC.

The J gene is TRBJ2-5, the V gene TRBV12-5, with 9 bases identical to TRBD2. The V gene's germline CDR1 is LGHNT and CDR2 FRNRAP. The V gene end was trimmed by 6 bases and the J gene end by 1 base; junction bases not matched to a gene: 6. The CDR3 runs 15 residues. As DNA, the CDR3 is TGTGCTAGTGGCGGCGGTAGCGGGAGCCAAGAGACCCAGTACTTC. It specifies CASGGGSGSQETQYF.

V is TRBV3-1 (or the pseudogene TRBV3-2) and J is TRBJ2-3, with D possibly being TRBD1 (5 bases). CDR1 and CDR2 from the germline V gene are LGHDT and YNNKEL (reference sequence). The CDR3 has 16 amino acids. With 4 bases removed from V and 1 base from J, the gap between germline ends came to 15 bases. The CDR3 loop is CASSPYGRGGTDTQYF. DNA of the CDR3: TGTGCCAGCAGCCCCTATGGAAGGGGTGGCACAGATACGCAGTATTTT.

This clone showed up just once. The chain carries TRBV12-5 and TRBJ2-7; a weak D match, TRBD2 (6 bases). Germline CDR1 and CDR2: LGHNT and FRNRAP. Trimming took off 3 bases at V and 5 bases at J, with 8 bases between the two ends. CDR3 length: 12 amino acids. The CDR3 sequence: CASGFSGDEQYF. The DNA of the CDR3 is TGTGCTAGTGGTTTTAGCGGCGACGAGCAGTACTTC.

This CDR3 is CASSQDRGGQGNTIYF. The CDR3 bases are TGCGCCAGCAGCCAAGATCGGGGGGGACAGGGAAACACCATATATTTT. The V call is TRBV4-1, the J call TRBJ1-3; 7 bases align to TRBD1. The CDR3 extends over 16 amino acids. Germline values: CDR1 MGHRA, CDR2 YSYEKL. V trimming: 0 bases; J trimming: 4 bases; junction bases outside the gene matches: 6.

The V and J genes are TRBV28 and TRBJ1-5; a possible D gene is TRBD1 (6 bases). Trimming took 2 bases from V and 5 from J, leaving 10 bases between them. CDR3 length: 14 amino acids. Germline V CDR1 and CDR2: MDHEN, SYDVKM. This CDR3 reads CASSLGRGYQPQHF. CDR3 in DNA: TGTGCCAGCAGTTTAGGCAGGGGTTATCAGCCCCAGCATTTT.

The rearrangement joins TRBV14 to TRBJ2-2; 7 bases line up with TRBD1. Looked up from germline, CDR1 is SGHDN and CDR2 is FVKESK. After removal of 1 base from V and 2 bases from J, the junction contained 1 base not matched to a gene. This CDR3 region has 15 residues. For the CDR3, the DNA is TGTGCCAGCAGCCAAGGACAGGGAAACACCGGGGAGCTGTTTTTT. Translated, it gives CASSQGQGNTGELFF.

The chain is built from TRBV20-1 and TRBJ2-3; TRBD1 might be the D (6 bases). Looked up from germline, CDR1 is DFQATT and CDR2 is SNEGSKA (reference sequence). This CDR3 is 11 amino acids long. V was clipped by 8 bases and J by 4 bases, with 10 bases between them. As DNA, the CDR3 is TGCAGTTATCAGGGGTCAGATACGCAGTATTTT. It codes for CSYQGSDTQYF.

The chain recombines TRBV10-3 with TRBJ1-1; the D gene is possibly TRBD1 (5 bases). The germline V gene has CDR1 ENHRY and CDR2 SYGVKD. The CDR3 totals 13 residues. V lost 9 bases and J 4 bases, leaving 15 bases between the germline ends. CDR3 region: CAISRAVGTEAFF. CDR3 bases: TGTGCCATTTCCAGGGCCGTCGGCACTGAAGCTTTCTTT.

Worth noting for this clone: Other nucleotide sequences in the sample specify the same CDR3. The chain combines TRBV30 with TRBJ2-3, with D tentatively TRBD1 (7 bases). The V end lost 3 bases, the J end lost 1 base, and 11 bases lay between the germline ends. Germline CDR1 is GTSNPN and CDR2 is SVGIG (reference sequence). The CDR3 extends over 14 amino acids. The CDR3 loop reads CAWSAGQRTDTQYF. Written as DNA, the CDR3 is TGTGCCTGGAGCGCGGGACAGCGCACAGATACGCAGTATTTT.

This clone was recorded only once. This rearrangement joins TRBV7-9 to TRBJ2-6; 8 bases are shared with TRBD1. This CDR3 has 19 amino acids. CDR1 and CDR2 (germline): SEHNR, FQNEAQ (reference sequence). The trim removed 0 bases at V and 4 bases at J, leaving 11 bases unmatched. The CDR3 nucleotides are TGTGCCAGCAGCTTAGCCCTGGGGACAGGAACTAAGGGGGCCAACGTCCTGACTTTC. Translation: CASSLALGTGTKGANVLTF.

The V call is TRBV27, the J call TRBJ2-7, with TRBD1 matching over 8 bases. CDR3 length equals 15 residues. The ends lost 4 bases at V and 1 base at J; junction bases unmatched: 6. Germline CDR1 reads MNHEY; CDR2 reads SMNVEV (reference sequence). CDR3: CASSSQGAWSYEQYF. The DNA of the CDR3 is TGTGCCAGCAGTTCCCAGGGGGCTTGGTCCTACGAGCAGTACTTC.

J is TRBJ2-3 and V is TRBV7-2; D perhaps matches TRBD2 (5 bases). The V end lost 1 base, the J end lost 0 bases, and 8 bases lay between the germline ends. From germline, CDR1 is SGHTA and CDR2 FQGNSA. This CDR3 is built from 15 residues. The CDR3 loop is CASSLVALSTDTQYF. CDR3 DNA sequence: TGTGCCAGCAGCTTAGTAGCGCTAAGCACAGATACGCAGTATTTT.

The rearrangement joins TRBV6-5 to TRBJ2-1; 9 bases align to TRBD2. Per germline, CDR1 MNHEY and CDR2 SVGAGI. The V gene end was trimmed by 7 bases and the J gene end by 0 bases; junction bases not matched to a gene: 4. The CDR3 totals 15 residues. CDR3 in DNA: TGTGCCAGCACGGTTAGCGGGAGCTCCTACAATGAGCAGTTCTTC. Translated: CASTVSGSSYNEQFF.

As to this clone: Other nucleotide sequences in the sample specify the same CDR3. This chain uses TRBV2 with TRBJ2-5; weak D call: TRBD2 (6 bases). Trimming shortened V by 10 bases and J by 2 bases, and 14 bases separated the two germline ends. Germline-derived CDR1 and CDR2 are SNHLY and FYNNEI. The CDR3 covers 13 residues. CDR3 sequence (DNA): TGTGCCACCCGTCCGGGGGAGCAAGAGACCCAGTACTTC. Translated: CATRPGEQETQYF.

CDR3 bases: TGTGCCTGGAGCCGCACAGGGGAAGGAAACACCATATATTTT. Its protein is CAWSRTGEGNTIYF. The chain uses TRBV30 and TRBJ1-3, with TRBD1 matching 7 bases. The CDR3 covers 14 residues. CDR1 and CDR2 from the germline V gene are GTSNPN and SVGIG (reference sequence). V was clipped by 3 bases and J by 4 bases; unmatched bases: 6.

The CDR3 protein is CASSRPGNYEQYF. The CDR3 DNA reads as TGTGCCAGCAGCCGCCCAGGGAACTACGAGCAGTACTTC. J is TRBJ2-7 and V is TRBV14; maybe TRBD1 (5 bases). The CDR3 extends over 13 amino acids. Germline loops: CDR1 SGHDN, CDR2 FVKESK. Trimming removed 4 bases from V and 3 bases from J, with 10 bases in between.

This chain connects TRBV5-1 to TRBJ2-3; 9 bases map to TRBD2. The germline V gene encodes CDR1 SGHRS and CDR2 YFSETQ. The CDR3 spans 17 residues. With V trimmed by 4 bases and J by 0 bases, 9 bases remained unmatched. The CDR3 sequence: CASSLRSSGISTDTQYF. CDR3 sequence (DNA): TGCGCCAGCAGCCTCCGCTCTAGCGGGATAAGCACAGATACGCAGTATTTT.

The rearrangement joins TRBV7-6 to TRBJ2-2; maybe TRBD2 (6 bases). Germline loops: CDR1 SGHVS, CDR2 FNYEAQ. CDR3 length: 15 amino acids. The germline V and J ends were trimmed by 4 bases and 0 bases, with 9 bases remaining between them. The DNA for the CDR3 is TGTGCCAGCAGCTGGATAGCGGCGAACACCGGGGAGCTGTTTTTT. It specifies CASSWIAANTGELFF.

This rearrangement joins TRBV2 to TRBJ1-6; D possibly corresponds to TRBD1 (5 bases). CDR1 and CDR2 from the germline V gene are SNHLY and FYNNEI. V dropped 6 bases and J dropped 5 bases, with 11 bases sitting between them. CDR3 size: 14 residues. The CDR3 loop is CASRPGLNNSPLHF. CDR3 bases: TGTGCCAGCAGACCGGGACTAAATAATTCACCCCTCCACTTT.

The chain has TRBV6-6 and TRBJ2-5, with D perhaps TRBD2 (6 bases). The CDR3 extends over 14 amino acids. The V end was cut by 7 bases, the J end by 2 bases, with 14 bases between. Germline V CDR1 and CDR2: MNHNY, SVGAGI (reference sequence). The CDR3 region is CASTPGDSQETQYF. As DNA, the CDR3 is TGTGCCAGCACCCCGGGGGACTCTCAAGAGACCCAGTACTTC.

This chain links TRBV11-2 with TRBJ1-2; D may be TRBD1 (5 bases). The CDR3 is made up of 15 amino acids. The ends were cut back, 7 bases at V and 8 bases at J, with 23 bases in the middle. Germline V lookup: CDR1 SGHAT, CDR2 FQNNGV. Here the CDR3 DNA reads TGTGCCAGCACTTCTTACAGGCCTCTTTGGTGGGGCTACACCTTC. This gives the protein CASTSYRPLWWGYTF.

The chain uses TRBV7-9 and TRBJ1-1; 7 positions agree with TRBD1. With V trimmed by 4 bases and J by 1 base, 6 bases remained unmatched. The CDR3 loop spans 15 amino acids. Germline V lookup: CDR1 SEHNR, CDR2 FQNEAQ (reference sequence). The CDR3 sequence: CASSSWTGPNTEAFF. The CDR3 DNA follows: TGTGCCAGCAGCTCCTGGACAGGCCCGAACACTGAAGCTTTCTTT.